The 7 T cell receptor beta chains below all came from one sample that was sequenced in a study of blood T cells in healthy people across ages. A second about 6 to 12 cycle PCR used barcoded and J-beta primers. Via MiXCR, TCRdb re-called the 5' RACE reads, giving one row per CDR3 protein. Of fewer than 800,000 distinct CDR3 sequences in the sample, around 21% are singletons; the top ten hold 3% to 4%. The sample was blood. These receptors were taken from a man between 65 and 79 years old in good health.

This clonotype has only a few counts. The chain couples TRBV13 to TRBJ2-5; D ambiguous. Germline assignment: CDR1 PRHDT and CDR2 FYEKMQ (reference sequence). V was cut by 0 bases and J by 3 bases, with 8 bases left in between. The CDR3 covers 14 residues. For the CDR3, the DNA is TGTGCCAGCAGCTTAGGCTCCCTTAAAGAGACCCAGTACTTC. It encodes CASSLGSLKETQYF.

V is TRBV12-3 or TRBV12-4 and J is TRBJ2-1, with 14 bases fitting TRBD2. The V and J ends lost 8 bases and 9 bases, in that order; junction bases with no gene match: 9. The length of the CDR3 is 15 residues. The CDR3 DNA reads as TGTGCCAGCGTATTGGGACTAGCGGGAGCGGGTGAGCAGTTCTTC. Translated: CASVLGLAGAGEQFF.

This clonotype was recorded a few times. One junction end disagrees with the germline gene, perhaps due to a read error. The chain uses TRBV7-2 and TRBJ2-3; 12 bases fit TRBD2. CDR1 is SGHTA and CDR2 is FQGNSA in the germline V gene. The CDR3 is 14 residues long. The CDR3 sequence: CASSLAGGMNTQYF. The CDR3 nucleotides read TGTGCCAGCAGCCTAGCGGGAGGGATGAATACGCAGTATTTT.

The chain has TRBV10-3 and TRBJ2-3; 11 bases fit TRBD2. The CDR3 has 15 amino acids. Germline assignment: CDR1 ENHRY and CDR2 SYGVKD. J lost 3 bases, V lost 5 bases, and 4 bases had no gene match. In nucleotides, the CDR3 is TGTGCCATCAGTCTAGCGGGAGGTAGGACAGATACGCAGTATTTT. Protein product: CAISLAGGRTDTQYF.

This clonotype was picked up a small number of times. Just one base apart from a much larger clone, this may be a read error. The chain has TRBV20-1 and TRBJ2-1, with TRBD2 matching 11 bases. The V gene's germline CDR1 is DFQATT and CDR2 SNEGSKA (reference sequence). CDR3 size: 16 residues. The trim removed 1 base at V and 8 bases at J, leaving 10 bases unmatched. CDR3 in DNA: TGCAGTGCTAGAGCCCCCGGGACTAGCGGAGCTGATGAGCAGTTCTTC. Its protein product is CSARAPGTSGADEQFF.

This clonotype showed up many times. The rearrangement links TRBV7-8 to TRBJ2-5, with TRBD1 matching over 8 bases. V was clipped by 4 bases and J by 3 bases; unmatched bases: 1. Germline V gives CDR1 SGHVS, CDR2 FQNEAQ. CDR3 length equals 13 residues. The CDR3, as DNA: TGTGCCAGCAGCTCGGACAGGGAAGAGACCCAGTACTTC. Protein product: CASSSDREETQYF.

The V gene is TRBV5-1, the J gene TRBJ2-7; 7 nucleotides align to TRBD1. Trimming removed 0 bases from V and 1 base from J; junction bases left unmatched: 7. This CDR3 has 16 residues. Germline V gene lookup returns CDR1 SGHRS and CDR2 YFSETQ. Here the CDR3 DNA reads TGCGCCAGCAGCTTGGCCCCTTCAGGGGGATCCTACGAGCAGTACTTC. As protein: CASSLAPSGGSYEQYF.